Following are 27 T cell receptor beta chains from one sample sequenced in a study of shared clonotypes between healthy human individuals. TCRdb's table, derived via immunoSEQ multiplex PCR, lists solely in-frame clones and lacks some. The profile shows about 2.4 million clones, approximately 94% of them singletons. The sequenced sample was naive CD4+ T cells from PBMCs. Subset described: CD45RA+ positively selected. These receptors originate from a man aged 18-30 years in good health. Some clones in this sample may be carry-over from other donors' samples.

J is TRBJ1-3 and V is TRBV6-1; unclear D gene. Trimming took off 1 base at V and 0 bases at J, with 10 bases between the two ends. CDR1 and CDR2 (germline): MNHNS, SASEGT. This CDR3 is 16 amino acids long. CDR3 DNA sequence: TGTGCCAGCAGTGAAGGAGGCAGCCTCTCTGGAAACACCATATATTTT. Amino acid sequence: CASSEGGSLSGNTIYF.

This chain links TRBV4-3 with TRBJ1-2, with D hard to call. The CDR3 runs 15 residues. The germline CDR1 and CDR2 sequences are LGHNA and YSLEER. The V end was cut by 1 base, the J end by 0 bases, with 9 bases between. The CDR3 here is CASSQAPGANYGYTF. CDR3 DNA sequence: TGCGCCAGCAGCCAAGCCCCCGGAGCTAACTATGGCTACACCTTC.

This clone was recorded only once. V usage is TRBV5-1 and J usage is TRBJ2-3; D call uncertain. Germline CDR1 and CDR2: SGHRS and YFSETQ. Trimming cost V 4 bases and J 0 bases, with 12 bases left between them. CDR3 length: 15 residues. The CDR3 sequence: CASSPGSKSTDTQYF. The CDR3 DNA sequence: TGCGCCAGCAGCCCCGGCTCGAAGAGCACAGATACGCAGTATTTT. The full variable domain, with the rest looked up from reference TRBV5-1 and TRBJ2-3, is KAGVTQTPRYLIKTRGQQVTLSCSPISGHRSVSWYQQTPGQGLQFLFEYFSETQRNKGNFPGRFSGRQFSNSRSEMNVSTLELGDSALYLCASSPGSKSTDTQYFGPGTRLTVL.

V usage is TRBV7-3 and J usage is TRBJ2-6; D is unclear. The V gene lost 5 bases and the J gene lost 0 bases, with 11 bases spanning the gap. Germline V lookup: CDR1 SGHTA, CDR2 FQGTGA. The CDR3 covers 16 residues. CDR3 DNA sequence: TGTGCCAGCAGCACCAGACAACACTCTGGGGCCAACGTCCTGACTTTC. Residues: CASSTRQHSGANVLTF.

V gene TRBV5-1 combines with J gene TRBJ2-7; no reliable D call. CDR3 length equals 13 residues. The V gene's germline CDR1 is SGHRS and CDR2 YFSETQ. The ends were cut back, 0 bases at V and 6 bases at J, with 10 bases in the middle. The CDR3 DNA reads TGCGCCAGCAGCTTGGCGCAAGTTGGCGAGCAGTACTTC. It is translated as CASSLAQVGEQYF.

J is TRBJ2-7 and V is TRBV2, with 7 positions matching TRBD1. Germline CDR1 is SNHLY and CDR2 is FYNNEI. Trimming cost V 6 bases and J 7 bases; bases outside gene matches: 12. The CDR3 has 14 amino acids. The CDR3 sequence: CASRRGQVLGEQYF. Written as DNA, the CDR3 is TGTGCCAGCAGACGCGGACAGGTCCTGGGGGAGCAGTACTTC.

The rearrangement joins TRBV18 to TRBJ2-7; 12 nucleotides agree with TRBD2. The CDR3 sequence is 14 residues long. CDR1 and CDR2 (germline): KGHSH, LQKENI. Trimming removed 4 bases from V and 4 bases from J; junction bases left unmatched: 2. The CDR3 DNA is TGTGCCAGCTCACGTGGACTAGCGGGGTACGAGCAGTACTTC. Translating gives CASSRGLAGYEQYF.

Comments on this clone: One end of the junction is discordant with germline, which a read error may explain. The chain links TRBV28 to TRBJ2-7; no reliable D call. This CDR3 is 11 amino acids long. The germline CDR1 and CDR2 sequences are MDHEN and SYDVKM. CDR3 sequence (DNA): TGTGCCAGCAGTTTGTCAATTCAGGTTACATTC. It encodes CASSLSIQVTF.

V gene TRBV4-2 combines with J gene TRBJ2-7, with 11 positions matching TRBD2. Trimming at V came to 5 bases and at J to 2 bases, leaving 8 bases not matched to a gene. This CDR3 has 16 residues. CDR1 is LGHNA, CDR2 YNFKEQ, per germline. DNA of the CDR3: TGTGCCAGCAGCGAAGCTAGCGGGAGGTCTACCTACGAGCAGTACTTC. Translated, it gives CASSEASGRSTYEQYF.

This clone has only one observation. The V gene is TRBV19, the J gene TRBJ1-1; D might be TRBD1 (6 bases). CDR1 and CDR2 (germline): LNHDA, SQIVND (reference sequence). The ends were cut back, 6 bases at V and 5 bases at J, with 10 bases in the middle. The CDR3 consists of 12 residues. The CDR3: CASRRGGTEAFF. The CDR3, as DNA: TGTGCCAGTAGAAGAGGGGGGACTGAAGCTTTCTTT.

The chain is built from TRBV19 and TRBJ2-6; D perhaps matches TRBD2 (5 bases). V was trimmed by 3 bases and J by 0 bases, leaving 6 bases between them. The CDR3 contains 15 residues. Germline-derived CDR1 and CDR2 are LNHDA and SQIVND (reference sequence). The CDR3 DNA reads TGTGCCAGTAGTATCGGGGACTCTGGGGCCAACGTCCTGACTTTC. Protein product: CASSIGDSGANVLTF.

The chain combines TRBV28 with TRBJ2-3, with D tentatively TRBD2 (6 bases). Per germline, CDR1 MDHEN and CDR2 SYDVKM. This CDR3 contains 14 residues. Trimming removed 4 bases at V and 0 bases at J, with 8 bases between. The CDR3 coding sequence is TGTGCCAGCAGTTCTAGCGTAAGCACAGATACGCAGTATTTT. It codes for CASSSSVSTDTQYF.

In nucleotides, the CDR3 is TGTGCCAGCAGACAAGGGACAGCGAACACTGAAGCTTTCTTT. It translates to CASRQGTANTEAFF. The V and J genes are TRBV6-5 and TRBJ1-1, with TRBD1 matching over 7 bases. The germline gives CDR1 MNHEY, CDR2 SVGAGI. The CDR3 runs 14 residues. V gave up 6 bases and J gave up 1 base; unmatched junction bases: 5.

The rearrangement uses TRBV20-1 and TRBJ2-4; D remains unclear. The germline gives CDR1 DFQATT, CDR2 SNEGSKA (reference sequence). CDR3 length: 11 amino acids. V shed 6 bases and J shed 8 bases, with 11 bases lying between them. Here the CDR3 reads CSALGIDIQYF. The DNA for the CDR3 is TGCAGTGCCCTCGGAATAGACATTCAGTACTTC.

Notes on this clone: Other nucleotide sequences from this sample produce the same CDR3. The chain uses TRBV7-9 and TRBJ2-7; D call uncertain. From germline, CDR1 is SEHNR and CDR2 FQNEAQ (reference sequence). The germline V and J ends were trimmed by 5 bases and 0 bases, with 5 bases remaining between them. The CDR3 runs 12 residues. The CDR3 bases are TGTGCCAGCAGCCACAGCTCCTACGAGCAGTACTTC. Its protein product is CASSHSSYEQYF.

The chain joins TRBV10-3 to TRBJ2-7, with D perhaps matching TRBD2 (6 bases). V gave up 3 bases and J gave up 2 bases, with 11 bases separating them. The CDR3 is 14 residues long. Germline lookup yields CDR1 ENHRY and CDR2 SYGVKD. The CDR3, as DNA: TGTGCCATCAGTGAATCCTGGGGGGCCTACGAGCAGTACTTC. This sequence encodes CAISESWGAYEQYF.

The chain has TRBV2 and TRBJ1-1; D remains ambiguous. This CDR3 contains 15 residues. The V and J ends lost 4 bases and 2 bases respectively, with 14 bases between them. In germline, CDR1 is SNHLY, CDR2 FYNNEI. The CDR3 loop reads CASSVFSGTNTEAFF. Here the CDR3 DNA reads TGTGCCAGCAGTGTTTTTTCTGGTACCAACACTGAAGCTTTCTTT.

This sequence joins TRBV10-3 and TRBJ2-7; D possibly corresponds to TRBD1 (6 bases). The V and J ends lost 3 bases and 2 bases respectively, with 11 bases between them. The CDR3 contains 14 residues. The V gene's germline CDR1 is ENHRY and CDR2 SYGVKD. This CDR3 reads CAISERDNPYEQYF. The CDR3 DNA follows: TGTGCCATCAGTGAAAGGGACAACCCCTACGAGCAGTACTTC.

The sample holds a few counts of this clone. The chain has TRBV5-4 and TRBJ2-2, with no clear D. CDR1 is SGHNT and CDR2 is YYREEE in the germline V gene (reference sequence). The V gene lost 2 bases and the J gene lost 6 bases, with 11 bases spanning the gap. The CDR3 is made up of 14 amino acids. CDR3 in amino acids: CASSLGLTPGELFF. The CDR3 region has the DNA TGTGCCAGCAGCTTAGGTCTGACTCCCGGGGAGCTGTTTTTT.

The rearrangement uses TRBV11-2 and TRBJ1-1; D remains unclear. CDR1 and CDR2 from the germline V gene are SGHAT and FQNNGV. This CDR3 is built from 14 residues. Trimming cost V 2 bases and J 11 bases, with 18 bases left between them. The CDR3 region is CASSLSPNGFVAFF. In DNA form, the CDR3 reads TGTGCCAGCAGCTTATCCCCGAACGGGTTTGTGGCTTTCTTT.

This rearrangement joins TRBV11-1 to TRBJ2-2; tentatively, D is TRBD1 (6 bases). Deletions cut 3 bases from V and 1 base from J, with 9 bases between. This CDR3 contains 15 residues. Per germline, CDR1 SGHAT and CDR2 FQDESV (reference sequence). The CDR3 loop reads CASSFLGGNTGELFF. The CDR3 coding sequence is TGTGCCAGCAGCTTCTTAGGGGGGAACACCGGGGAGCTGTTTTTT. The full variable domain, with the rest looked up from reference TRBV11-1 and TRBJ2-2, is EAEVAQSPRYKITEKSQAVAFWCDPISGHATLYWYRQILGQGPELLVQFQDESVVDDSQLPKDRFSAERLKGVDSTLKIQPAELGDSAMYLCASSFLGGNTGELFFGEGSRLTVL.

The chain carries TRBV7-2 and TRBJ2-5, with 7 positions matching TRBD1. The end of the DNA is better explained by TRBJ2-7, so the J call may be wrong. There are 12 residues in the CDR3. Germline CDR1 and CDR2: SGHTA and FQGNSA. For the CDR3, the DNA is TGTGCCAGCAGCCGGACAGGCCCCGAGCAGTACTTC. Residues: CASSRTGPEQYF.

This clone was seen a handful of times. This rearrangement joins TRBV7-3 to TRBJ2-3; the match to TRBD1 covers 9 bases. V was clipped by 2 bases and J by 4 bases; unmatched bases: 10. The V gene's germline CDR1 is SGHTA and CDR2 FQGTGA. The CDR3 spans 17 residues. In DNA form, the CDR3 reads TGTGCCAGCAGCTTATTAGGACAGGGGTCATCGTCAGATACGCAGTATTTT. Protein sequence: CASSLLGQGSSSDTQYF.

The chain combines TRBV13 with TRBJ2-3, with TRBD2 matching over 8 bases. V was clipped by 2 bases and J by 4 bases; unmatched bases: 14. Germline V lookup: CDR1 PRHDT, CDR2 FYEKMQ (reference sequence). This CDR3 is 18 amino acids long. The CDR3 nucleotides are TGTGCCAGCAGCTTACGGCGTCTGGGACTAGATACCGCAGATACGCAGTATTTT. As protein: CASSLRRLGLDTADTQYF.

The V gene is TRBV5-1, the J gene TRBJ2-7, with D tentatively TRBD1 or TRBD2 (5 bases each). The V gene's germline CDR1 is SGHRS and CDR2 YFSETQ. This CDR3 has 14 amino acids. The V end was cut by 0 bases, the J end by 6 bases, with 13 bases between. The CDR3 protein is CASSLAQGAREQYF. CDR3 coding DNA: TGCGCCAGCAGCTTGGCCCAGGGAGCACGCGAGCAGTACTTC.

This chain uses TRBV28 with TRBJ2-1, with D perhaps matching TRBD1 (6 bases). The CDR3 runs 14 residues. Germline V gene sequence: CDR1 MDHEN, CDR2 SYDVKM. V lost 6 bases and J 7 bases, leaving 16 bases between the germline ends. The CDR3 spells CASRLSGVRNEQFF. The CDR3 DNA is TGTGCCAGCAGACTATCAGGGGTACGGAATGAGCAGTTCTTC. Using reference TRBV28 and TRBJ2-1 for the parts outside the CDR3, the full variable domain is DVKVTQSSRYLVKRTGEKVFLECVQDMDHENMFWYRQDPGLGLRLIYFSYDVKMKEKGDIPEGYSVSREKKERFSLILESASTNQTSMYLCASRLSGVRNEQFFGPGTRLTVL.

This clone was seen once. This chain uses TRBV15 with TRBJ2-7; 7 bases map to TRBD2. Germline CDR1 LNHNV, CDR2 YYDKDF (reference sequence). The V and J ends lost 4 bases and 4 bases, in that order; junction bases with no gene match: 10. This CDR3 region has 15 residues. CDR3 sequence: CATSTGNSGGYEQYF. The CDR3 DNA reads as TGTGCCACCAGCACAGGGAATTCGGGGGGTTACGAGCAGTACTTC.